The rows below give T cell receptor beta chains drawn from one sample of a study of blood T cell repertoires in COVID-19. This table comes from immunoSEQ multiplex PCR, and its TCRdb copy is limited to in-frame clones, with some not included. Among 150,000 or so clones, approximately 85% were seen once, and the ten largest hold around 8.1%. Sequencing was performed on peripheral blood. Receptor source: a woman in her sixties with COVID-19, enrolled during active disease. CDR3s include the opening cysteine and the closing phenylalanine or tryptophan. The D gene is left open where the match is weak. The size of a clone is reported for some rows only, either as once, few or many, or as a class for expanded clones.

clone size: -; D gene: TRBD1; J gene: TRBJ1-6; V gene: TRBV6-1; CDR3 protein: CASSALSGTGSVSLHF; CDR3 DNA: TGTGCCAGCAGTGCGCTTTCCGGGACAGGCTCGGTATCCCTCCACTTT
clone size: -; D gene: TRBD1; J gene: TRBJ1-2; V gene: TRBV12-3/TRBV12-4; CDR3 protein: CASGRDRVGGYTF; CDR3 DNA: TGTGCCAGTGGAAGGGACAGGGTTGGTGGCTACACCTTC
clone size: -; D gene: -; J gene: TRBJ1-4; V gene: TRBV19; CDR3 protein: CASSRGLSNEKLFF; CDR3 DNA: TGTGCCAGTAGTCGGGGGTTATCTAATGAAAAACTGTTTTTT
clone size: -; D gene: TRBD2; J gene: TRBJ2-3; V gene: TRBV5-6; CDR3 protein: CASSFFGRGRADTQYF; CDR3 DNA: TGTGCCAGCAGCTTTTTCGGGAGGGGTAGAGCAGATACGCAGTATTTT
clone size: -; D gene: -; J gene: TRBJ2-7; V gene: TRBV27; CDR3 protein: CASRAWTAPGNF; CDR3 DNA: TGTGCCAGCAGAGCCTGGACAGCCCCAGGGAACTTC
clone size: -; D gene: -; J gene: TRBJ2-5; V gene: TRBV3-1/TRBV3-2; CDR3 protein: CASSNNLETQYF; CDR3 DNA: TGTGCCAGCAGCAATAATCTGGAGACCCAGTACTTC
clone size: -; D gene: -; J gene: TRBJ1-2; V gene: TRBV18; CDR3 protein: CASSPGSAQDYGYTF; CDR3 DNA: TGTGCCAGCTCACCGGGGTCTGCACAGGATTATGGCTACACCTTC
clone size: once; D gene: -; J gene: TRBJ2-6; V gene: TRBV19; CDR3 protein: CASSLSNSGANVLTF; CDR3 DNA: TGTGCCAGTAGTCTATCTAACTCTGGGGCCAACGTCCTGACTTTT
clone size: -; D gene: TRBD2; J gene: TRBJ2-1; V gene: TRBV4-1; CDR3 protein: CASSQEGLAGYNEQFF; CDR3 DNA: TGCGCCAGCAGCCAAGAAGGACTAGCTGGCTACAATGAGCAGTTCTTC
clone size: -; D gene: -; J gene: TRBJ2-2; V gene: TRBV19; CDR3 protein: CASSQRGTGYTGELFF; CDR3 DNA: TGTGCCAGCTCCCAGCGGGGGACAGGGTACACCGGGGAGCTGTTTTTT
clone size: -; D gene: -; J gene: TRBJ1-5; V gene: TRBV28; CDR3 protein: CASRPPQGFGQPQHF; CDR3 DNA: TGTGCCAGCAGGCCTCCGCAGGGATTCGGTCAGCCCCAGCATTTT
clone size: -; D gene: -; J gene: TRBJ1-1; V gene: TRBV6-5; CDR3 protein: CASQTVGNTEAFF; CDR3 DNA: TGTGCCAGCCAGACAGTTGGGAACACTGAAGCTTTCTTT
clone size: -; D gene: -; J gene: TRBJ1-5; V gene: TRBV20-1; CDR3 protein: CSASREGDQPQHF; CDR3 DNA: TGCAGTGCTAGTCGGGAGGGCGATCAGCCCCAGCATTTT
clone size: -; D gene: -; J gene: TRBJ2-7; V gene: TRBV6-2/TRBV6-3; CDR3 protein: CASSPFWRTTNEQYF; CDR3 DNA: TGTGCCAGCAGTCCCTTTTGGAGGACTACGAATGAGCAGTACTTC
clone size: -; D gene: TRBD1; J gene: TRBJ1-2; V gene: TRBV11-2; CDR3 protein: CASSLGQGGSYGYTF; CDR3 DNA: TGTGCCAGCAGCTTAGGGCAAGGGGGCTCCTATGGCTACACCTTC
clone size: -; D gene: TRBD1; J gene: TRBJ2-3; V gene: TRBV24-1; CDR3 protein: CATSDWTGDSTDTQYF; CDR3 DNA: TGTGCCACCAGTGATTGGACAGGGGATAGCACAGATACGCAGTATTTT
clone size: -; D gene: -; J gene: TRBJ2-5; V gene: TRBV29-1; CDR3 protein: CSVGLQAQETQYF; CDR3 DNA: TGCAGCGTTGGGTTACAGGCACAAGAGACCCAGTACTTC
clone size: -; D gene: TRBD1; J gene: TRBJ1-5; V gene: TRBV7-9; CDR3 protein: CASSRGQGNQPQHF; CDR3 DNA: TGTGCCAGCAGCCGCGGACAGGGCAATCAGCCCCAGCATTTT
clone size: -; D gene: -; J gene: TRBJ1-4; V gene: TRBV10-3; CDR3 protein: CAISESPQYATNEKLFF; CDR3 DNA: TGTGCCATCAGTGAGTCCCCACAATACGCAACTAATGAAAAACTGTTTTTT
clone size: -; D gene: TRBD1; J gene: TRBJ1-3; V gene: TRBV5-5; CDR3 protein: CASSLEGQGAINTIYF; CDR3 DNA: TGTGCCAGCAGCTTGGAGGGACAGGGGGCAATTAACACCATATATTTT
clone size: -; D gene: -; J gene: TRBJ2-3; V gene: TRBV5-5; CDR3 protein: CASRGGGTDTQYF; CDR3 DNA: TGTGCCAGCCGAGGCGGGGGCACAGATACGCAGTATTTT
clone size: -; D gene: TRBD1; J gene: TRBJ1-4; V gene: TRBV10-3; CDR3 protein: CAISEEGQREKLFF; CDR3 DNA: TGTGCCATCAGTGAGGAGGGACAGAGGGAAAAACTGTTTTTT
clone size: -; D gene: -; J gene: TRBJ2-4; V gene: TRBV21-1; CDR3 protein: CASSKPGQGYIQYF; CDR3 DNA: TGTGCCAGCAGCAAACCGGGACAGGGGTACATTCAGTACTTC
clone size: -; D gene: -; J gene: TRBJ1-1; V gene: TRBV7-9; CDR3 protein: CASSGGAGGTEAFF; CDR3 DNA: TGTGCCAGCAGCGGAGGGGCCGGGGGGACTGAAGCTTTCTTT
clone size: few; D gene: TRBD2; J gene: TRBJ2-1; V gene: TRBV19; CDR3 protein: CASSTRLAGYNEQFF; CDR3 DNA: TGTGCCAGTAGTACCCGACTAGCGGGGTACAATGAGCAGTTCTTC
clone size: -; D gene: -; J gene: TRBJ2-3; V gene: TRBV5-8; CDR3 protein: CASSLIRQAWKDTDTQYF; CDR3 DNA: TGTGCCAGCAGCCTCATTCGACAGGCTTGGAAGGACACAGATACGCAGTATTTT